The 26 T cell receptor beta chains below were found in one sample sequenced in a study of shared T cell receptors in the human thymus (dated by TCRdb to about 2021). The receptor library was made with the immunoSEQ multiplex PCR assay. TCRdb re-hosts the immuneACCESS table, in-frame sequences only. Its copies lack some clones; in the studies checked, an unresolved V gene accounts for under half of them, and the cause for the rest is not known. The sample includes around 730,000 clones, with 80% to 90% observed a single time. The top ten clones comprise roughly 0.01% of the sample. These sequences were also reported in another study, on human thymus T cells.

What was sequenced was thymocytes. Receptors were obtained from a girl less than two years old with a congenital heart defect. Donor details come from another sample of the same person, matched by shared clones.

The chain employs TRBV28 and TRBJ2-7, with 7 bases aligning to TRBD1. V shed 7 bases, J shed 2 bases, and the junction held 11 bases outside the gene matches. Germline lookup yields CDR1 MDHEN and CDR2 SYDVKM. The CDR3 covers 15 residues. CDR3 in DNA: TGTGCCAGCATCCATCAGGGGGACAGCCCCTACGAGCAGTACTTC. Its translation is CASIHQGDSPYEQYF.

The rearrangement uses TRBV30 and TRBJ1-1, with D unclear. Germline values: CDR1 GTSNPN, CDR2 SVGIG (reference sequence). V was cut by 0 bases and J by 0 bases, with 11 bases left in between. This CDR3 spans 15 amino acids. CDR3 loop: CAWSVLRSLNTEAFF. CDR3 in DNA: TGTGCCTGGAGTGTGTTGAGGTCTTTGAACACTGAAGCTTTCTTT. The full variable domain, rest sourced from reference TRBV30 and TRBJ1-1, is SQTIHQWPATLVQPVGSPLSLECTVEGTSNPNLYWYRQAAGRGLQLLFYSVGIGQISSEVPQNLSASRPQDRQFILSSKKLLLSDSGFYLCAWSVLRSLNTEAFFGQGTRLTVV.

J is TRBJ1-1 and V is TRBV18, with TRBD1 identical over 8 bases. Looked up from germline, CDR1 is KGHSH and CDR2 is LQKENI. After removal of 6 bases from V and 1 base from J, the junction contained 7 bases not matched to a gene. This CDR3 has 15 residues. CDR3 in DNA: TGTGCCAGCTCCCCCCTCAGGGGGCGGAACACTGAAGCTTTCTTT. It translates to CASSPLRGRNTEAFF. The whole variable domain, filled in from reference TRBV18 and TRBJ1-1, reads NAGVMQNPRHLVRRRGQEARLRCSPMKGHSHVYWYRQLPEEGLKFMVYLQKENIIDESGMPKERFSAEFPKEGPSILRIQQVVRGDSAAYFCASSPLRGRNTEAFFGQGTRLTVV.

This clone has a single count. This chain uses TRBV13 with TRBJ2-3; a possible D gene is TRBD1 (6 bases). Trimming left V 5 bases short and J 1 base short, with 13 bases between. The CDR3 contains 15 residues. The germline gives CDR1 PRHDT, CDR2 FYEKMQ (reference sequence). The CDR3 DNA follows: TGTGCCAGCAGCAACTTCCGACAGGGCACAGATACGCAGTATTTT. Translating gives CASSNFRQGTDTQYF.

The J gene is TRBJ1-5, the V gene TRBV14; no firm D call. Germline CDR1 SGHDN, CDR2 FVKESK. V dropped 0 bases and J dropped 7 bases, with 4 bases sitting between them. This CDR3 contains 12 residues. CDR3 in DNA: TGTGCCAGCAGCCAAGACAGGCAGCCCCAGCATTTT. It specifies CASSQDRQPQHF.

This clone was detected only a few times. This chain uses TRBV25-1 with TRBJ2-7, with 7 bases identical to TRBD1. CDR1 and CDR2 (germline): MGHDK, SYGVNS. CDR3 length: 14 residues. V shed 3 bases and J 4 bases; nucleotides not matched to a gene: 6. CDR3 amino acids: CASSDRDRVYEQYF. In DNA form, the CDR3 reads TGTGCCAGCAGTGATAGGGACAGAGTATACGAGCAGTACTTC.

This chain joins TRBV7-2 and TRBJ1-1; a possible D gene is TRBD1 (6 bases). Trimming pared 1 base from V and 1 base from J, leaving 10 bases between. The germline gives CDR1 SGHTA, CDR2 FQGNSA. The CDR3 runs 15 residues. DNA of the CDR3: TGTGCCAGCAGCTTAGATGGCAGGGGGAACACTGAAGCTTTCTTT. Amino acids: CASSLDGRGNTEAFF.

In nucleotides, the CDR3 is TGTGCCAGCAGCTCCCCCTCTAACACTGAAGCTTTCTTT. Its translation: CASSSPSNTEAFF. This chain connects TRBV13 to TRBJ1-1; D unresolved. The CDR3 covers 13 residues. Germline V gives CDR1 PRHDT, CDR2 FYEKMQ (reference sequence). The germline V and J ends were trimmed by 4 bases and 2 bases, with 8 bases remaining between them.

This clone was seen only once. J is TRBJ2-7 and V is TRBV28; maybe TRBD1 (6 bases). The CDR3 loop spans 15 amino acids. Germline V gene data show CDR1 as MDHEN and CDR2 as SYDVKM. V gave up 8 bases and J gave up 1 base, with 18 bases separating them. The CDR3 loop reads CASSWAGAFSYEQYF. The CDR3 bases are TGTGCCAGCTCGTGGGCAGGGGCATTTTCCTACGAGCAGTACTTC.

This chain connects TRBV5-6 to TRBJ1-6, with D hard to call. The CDR3 consists of 16 residues. The germline V and J ends were trimmed by 4 bases and 3 bases, with 14 bases remaining between them. Germline V gives CDR1 SGHDT, CDR2 YYEEEE. CDR3 bases: TGTGCCAGCAGCAACCTAGGCGTGGGCTATAATTCACCCCTCCACTTT. Amino acid sequence: CASSNLGVGYNSPLHF.

The V and J genes are TRBV19 and TRBJ1-2; D remains ambiguous. Germline V CDR1 and CDR2: LNHDA, SQIVND (reference sequence). The CDR3 covers 12 residues. V lost 0 bases and J lost 8, with 7 bases in between. Here the CDR3 DNA reads TGTGCCAGTAGTATAGACCCACACGGCTACACCTTC. Its protein is CASSIDPHGYTF.

This chain connects TRBV5-1 to TRBJ2-1; 8 bases are shared with TRBD2. This CDR3 has 16 amino acids. The V gene's germline CDR1 is SGHRS and CDR2 YFSETQ. V was clipped by 6 bases and J by 3 bases; unmatched bases: 11. CDR3 bases: TGCGCCAGCACCCAACAAGCTAGCGGGCTCTACAATGAGCAGTTCTTC. Its translation: CASTQQASGLYNEQFF.

This clone has only one observation. The gene calls are TRBV29-1 and TRBJ1-2, with TRBD1 matching over 10 bases. The CDR3 loop spans 18 amino acids. Germline V gene sequence: CDR1 SQVTM, CDR2 ANQGSEA. Losses at the gene ends were 7 bases for V and 2 bases for J; bases not matched to a gene: 19. The DNA of the CDR3 is TGCAGCGCCGGGACAGGGGAGAGTCTAAGGCTCCCAAACTATGGCTACACCTTC. This gives the protein CSAGTGESLRLPNYGYTF.

The chain is built from TRBV7-9 and TRBJ1-6; D unresolved. CDR3 length: 13 amino acids. CDR1 SEHNR and CDR2 FQNEAQ come from the germline V gene (reference sequence). Trimming shortened V by 1 base and J by 8 bases, and 6 bases separated the two germline ends. CDR3: CASSLVVDSPLHF. The CDR3 DNA follows: TGTGCCAGCAGCTTAGTGGTAGATTCACCCCTCCACTTT.

This chain links TRBV7-9 with TRBJ2-4, with D unclear. Trimming removed 1 base from V and 0 bases from J, with 10 bases in between. CDR1 and CDR2 from the germline V gene are SEHNR and FQNEAQ (reference sequence). This CDR3 comprises 16 residues. The CDR3 sequence is CASSLVWWPAKNIQYF. CDR3 nucleotides: TGTGCCAGCAGCTTAGTGTGGTGGCCAGCCAAAAACATTCAGTACTTC. Together with reference TRBV7-9 and TRBJ2-4, the CDR3 gives the full variable domain: DTGVSQNPRHKITKRGQNVTFRCDPISEHNRLYWYRQTLGQGPEFLTYFQNEAQLEKSRLLSDRFSAERPKGSFSTLEIQRTEQGDSAMYLCASSLVWWPAKNIQYFGAGTRLSVL.

This clone was seen a single time. V and J are TRBV6-1 and TRBJ1-2; D gene unclear. CDR3 size: 12 residues. Per germline, CDR1 MNHNS and CDR2 SASEGT. The germline V and J ends were trimmed by 7 bases and 6 bases, with 12 bases remaining between them. Here the CDR3 reads CASIEIRDGYTF. CDR3 nucleotide sequence: TGTGCCAGCATAGAGATAAGAGATGGCTACACCTTC.

V gene TRBV4-3 combines with J gene TRBJ1-5; D is unresolved. CDR3 length equals 14 residues. Trimming removed 4 bases from V and 0 bases from J, with 7 bases in between. Germline V gives CDR1 LGHNA, CDR2 YSLEER. The CDR3 sequence is CASSREYSNQPQHF. Written as DNA, the CDR3 is TGCGCCAGCAGCCGAGAGTATAGCAATCAGCCCCAGCATTTT.

This clone came up a few times. The chain joins TRBV6-5 to TRBJ2-7; 8 bases map to TRBD1. Trimming took 5 bases from V and 0 from J; bases not matched to a gene: 6. There are 15 residues in the CDR3. Germline V gene data show CDR1 as MNHEY and CDR2 as SVGAGI. In DNA form, the CDR3 reads TGTGCCAGCAGTCCCGATGACAGGGGCTCCTACGAGCAGTACTTC. This encodes CASSPDDRGSYEQYF.

This clone was observed once. This chain connects TRBV28 to TRBJ1-6; D possibly corresponds to TRBD1 (5 bases). Germline V gene lookup returns CDR1 MDHEN and CDR2 SYDVKM. The ends were cut back, 2 bases at V and 9 bases at J, with 29 bases in the middle. CDR3 length: 20 residues. The DNA of the CDR3 is TGTGCCAGCAGTTTAATGGCGGGAGGACCCACCCCCGGGGGGAGTTCACCCCTCCACTTT. Translated, it gives CASSLMAGGPTPGGSSPLHF.

The chain joins TRBV12-5 to TRBJ1-4; tentative D call: TRBD1 (5 bases). CDR3 length equals 12 residues. V gave up 1 base and J gave up 8 bases, with 5 bases separating them. In germline, CDR1 is LGHNT, CDR2 FRNRAP. DNA of the CDR3: TGTGCTAGTGGTTTGGAGGGGGAAAAACTGTTTTTT. It encodes CASGLEGEKLFF.

V and J are TRBV29-1 and TRBJ1-1, with 8 bases aligning to TRBD1. Trimming removed 0 bases from V and 10 bases from J; junction bases left unmatched: 19. The CDR3 has 17 residues. The germline CDR1 and CDR2 sequences are SQVTM and ANQGSEA. CDR3 nucleotides: TGCAGCGTTGAAGATCAGGGGGCGCAAGGCCCACGGGGCCCAGCTTTCTTT. Protein: CSVEDQGAQGPRGPAFF.

Details on this clone: Other nucleotide sequences from this sample produce the same CDR3. The genes are TRBV5-4 and TRBJ1-1; D ambiguous. The germline CDR1 and CDR2 sequences are SGHNT and YYREEE (reference sequence). CDR3 size: 14 residues. V lost 5 bases and J 1 base, leaving 12 bases between the germline ends. CDR3 residues: CASRTTRGNTEAFF. The CDR3 bases are TGTGCCAGCAGAACCACCCGAGGGAACACTGAAGCTTTCTTT.

This chain connects TRBV5-1 to TRBJ1-1, with D unclear. V was trimmed by 0 bases and J by 4 bases, leaving 10 bases between them. CDR1 is SGHRS and CDR2 is YFSETQ in the germline V gene. The CDR3 has 14 residues. The CDR3 loop is CASSLDTGVTEAFF. The CDR3 region has the DNA TGCGCCAGCAGCTTGGATACCGGAGTCACTGAAGCTTTCTTT.

The V gene is TRBV6-1, the J gene TRBJ1-1; D uncertain. The CDR3 has 14 residues. The germline CDR1 and CDR2 sequences are MNHNS and SASEGT. V dropped 5 bases and J dropped 3 bases, with 13 bases sitting between them. CDR3 protein: CASSSRRWDTEAFF. In nucleotides, the CDR3 is TGTGCCAGCAGTTCCCGGAGGTGGGACACTGAAGCTTTCTTT.

V usage is TRBV7-8 and J usage is TRBJ1-3, with unresolved D. Germline CDR1 is SGHVS and CDR2 is FQNEAQ. Between the trimmed V and J ends, which lost 2 bases and 0 bases, there was a span of 5 bases. This CDR3 has 14 residues. The CDR3 nucleotides are TGTGCCAGCAGCTTACCCATCTCTGGAAACACCATATATTTT. This sequence encodes CASSLPISGNTIYF.

The chain uses TRBV19 and TRBJ1-2; TRBD1 is a possible D gene (5 bases). From germline, CDR1 is LNHDA and CDR2 SQIVND (reference sequence). The CDR3 is 13 amino acids. V lost 4 bases to trimming and J lost 5 bases, with 11 bases between them. DNA for the CDR3: TGTGCCAGTAGTAGTGGGGGGACTTATGGCTACACCTTC. It codes for CASSSGGTYGYTF. The full variable domain, with the rest looked up from reference TRBV19 and TRBJ1-2, is DGGITQSPKYLFRKEGQNVTLSCEQNLNHDAMYWYRQDPGQGLRLIYYSQIVNDFQKGDIAEGYSVSREKKESFPLTVTSAQKNPTAFYLCASSSGGTYGYTFGSGTRLTVV.